These 10 T cell receptor beta chains came from one sample sequenced in a study of T cell changes during pregnancy in multiple sclerosis. The protocol was immunoSEQ multiplex PCR, while the TCRdb copy is restricted to in-frame clones and leaves out a portion. This table holds 45,000 to 50,000 clones, 75% to 95% found once. Specimen: CD8+ T cells from peripheral blood mononuclear cells, collected after pregnancy. These receptor sequences come from a female donor with multiple sclerosis, enrolled in a pregnancy study.

This clone was seen a single time. V gene TRBV7-2 combines with J gene TRBJ1-1; no firm D call. With 4 bases removed from V and 4 bases from J, the gap between germline ends came to 19 bases. CDR1 and CDR2 (germline): SGHTA, FQGNSA. The CDR3 is 16 residues long. CDR3: CASSSPMEGRGTEAFF. CDR3 coding DNA: TGTGCCAGCAGCTCCCCCATGGAGGGCCGGGGCACTGAAGCTTTCTTT. Using reference TRBV7-2 and TRBJ1-1 for the parts outside the CDR3, the full variable domain is GAGVSQSPSNKVTEKGKDVELRCDPISGHTALYWYRQSLGQGLEFLIYFQGNSAPDKSGLPSDRFSAERTGGSVSTLTIQRTQQEDSAVYLCASSSPMEGRGTEAFFGQGTRLTVV.

This sequence joins TRBV27 and TRBJ2-7; TRBD2 matches 7 bases. The ends lost 6 bases at V and 0 bases at J; junction bases unmatched: 5. The CDR3 has 14 residues. Germline V CDR1 and CDR2: MNHEY, SMNVEV (reference sequence). CDR3 loop: CASSVAGSSYEQYF. The CDR3 DNA reads as TGTGCCAGCAGCGTAGCGGGCAGCTCCTACGAGCAGTACTTC.

This clone showed up just once. J is TRBJ1-2 and V is TRBV5-6; D is possibly TRBD1 (6 bases). The CDR3 totals 12 residues. Looked up from germline, CDR1 is SGHDT and CDR2 is YYEEEE. The V gene lost 0 bases and the J gene lost 6 bases, with 6 bases spanning the gap. CDR3 amino acids: CASSLAGDGYTF. DNA of the CDR3: TGTGCCAGCAGCTTGGCAGGGGATGGCTACACCTTC.

The V gene is TRBV5-5, the J gene TRBJ1-5, with a tentative D call TRBD1 (5 bases). V dropped 0 bases and J dropped 4 bases, with 11 bases sitting between them. This CDR3 is 15 amino acids long. Germline V CDR1 and CDR2: SGHKS, YYEKEE (reference sequence). CDR3: CASSLEGFRNQPQHF. The CDR3 DNA reads TGTGCCAGCAGCTTGGAGGGGTTTCGAAATCAGCCCCAGCATTTT.

This chain connects TRBV7-9 to TRBJ2-7, with 9 bases fitting TRBD1. V dropped 5 bases and J dropped 6; count of bases not matched to a gene: 8. Germline V CDR1 and CDR2: SEHNR, FQNEAQ (reference sequence). The CDR3 length is 14 residues. In DNA form, the CDR3 reads TGTGCCAGCAGCCGGGACAGGGAAGAACTCGAGCAGTACTTC. This codes for CASSRDREELEQYF. Complete variable domain (other parts from reference TRBV7-9 and TRBJ2-7): DTGVSQNPRHKITKRGQNVTFRCDPISEHNRLYWYRQTLGQGPEFLTYFQNEAQLEKSRLLSDRFSAERPKGSFSTLEIQRTEQGDSAMYLCASSRDREELEQYFGPGTRLTVT.

The chain joins TRBV19 to TRBJ2-7; tentative D call: TRBD2 (7 bases). Germline values: CDR1 LNHDA, CDR2 SQIVND (reference sequence). CDR3 length: 14 residues. The germline V and J ends were trimmed by 3 bases and 2 bases, with 11 bases remaining between them. CDR3 sequence reads: CASSIAGATYEQYF. For the CDR3, the DNA is TGTGCCAGTAGTATTGCGGGGGCCACCTACGAGCAGTACTTC.

The table lists this clone with a count of one. This chain uses TRBV2 with TRBJ2-1, with 9 bases lining up with TRBD1. Germline lookup yields CDR1 SNHLY and CDR2 FYNNEI. V shed 7 bases, J shed 3 bases, and the junction held 7 bases outside the gene matches. CDR3 size: 15 residues. The CDR3 loop reads CASKIRDRDYNEQFF. In nucleotides, the CDR3 is TGTGCCAGCAAGATACGGGACAGGGACTACAATGAGCAGTTCTTC.

J is TRBJ2-7 and V is TRBV6-5; 8 positions agree with TRBD2. This CDR3 has 15 residues. The V gene's germline CDR1 is MNHEY and CDR2 SVGAGI. J was trimmed by 4 bases and V by 5 bases; bases with no gene match: 10. The DNA for the CDR3 is TGTGCCAGCAGTACGGGGCTTAGCGGGGCATACGAGCAGTACTTC. The encoded protein is CASSTGLSGAYEQYF.

The chain is built from TRBV29-1 and TRBJ2-7; D ambiguous. The CDR3 has 15 residues. The germline V gene encodes CDR1 SQVTM and CDR2 ANQGSEA. The V end was cut by 4 bases, the J end by 3 bases, with 19 bases between. CDR3 bases: TGCAGCGTTGTGACTGGAGTGACGAGTCTCTACGAGCAGTACTTC. Its translation: CSVVTGVTSLYEQYF.

V gene TRBV5-1 combines with J gene TRBJ1-2; tentative D call: TRBD1 (5 bases). Trimming stripped 0 bases from V and 0 bases from J, with 12 bases between. Germline loops: CDR1 SGHRS, CDR2 YFSETQ. This CDR3 contains 16 residues. CDR3 amino acids: CASSLGDPRANYGYTF. The CDR3 nucleotides are TGCGCCAGCAGCTTGGGCGACCCCAGGGCTAACTATGGCTACACCTTC.